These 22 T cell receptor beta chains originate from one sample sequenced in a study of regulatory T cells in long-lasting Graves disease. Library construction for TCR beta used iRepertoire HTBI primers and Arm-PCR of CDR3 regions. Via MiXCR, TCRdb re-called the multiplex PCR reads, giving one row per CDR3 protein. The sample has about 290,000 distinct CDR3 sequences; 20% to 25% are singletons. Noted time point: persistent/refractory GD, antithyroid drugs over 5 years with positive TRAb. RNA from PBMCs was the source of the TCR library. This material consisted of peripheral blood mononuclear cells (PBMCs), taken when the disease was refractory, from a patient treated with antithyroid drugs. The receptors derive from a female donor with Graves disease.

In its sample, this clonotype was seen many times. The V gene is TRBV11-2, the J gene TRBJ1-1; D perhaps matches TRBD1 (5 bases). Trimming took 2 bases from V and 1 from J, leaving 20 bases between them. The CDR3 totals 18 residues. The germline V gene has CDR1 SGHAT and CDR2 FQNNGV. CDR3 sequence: CASSLRFQTAEANTEAFF. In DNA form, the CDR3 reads TGTGCCAGCAGCTTACGGTTCCAGACAGCCGAAGCGAACACTGAAGCTTTCTTT. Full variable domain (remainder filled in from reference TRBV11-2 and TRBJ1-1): EAGVAQSPRYKIIEKRQSVAFWCNPISGHATLYWYQQILGQGPKLLIQFQNNGVVDDSQLPKDRFSAERLKGVDSTLKIQPAKLEDSAVYLCASSLRFQTAEANTEAFFGQGTRLTVV.

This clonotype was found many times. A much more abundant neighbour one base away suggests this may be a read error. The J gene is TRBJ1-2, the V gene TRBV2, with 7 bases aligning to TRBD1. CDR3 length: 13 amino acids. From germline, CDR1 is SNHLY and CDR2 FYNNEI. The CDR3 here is CASSEQGDYGHTF. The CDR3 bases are TGTGCCAGCAGTGAACAGGGGGACTATGGCCACACCTTC.

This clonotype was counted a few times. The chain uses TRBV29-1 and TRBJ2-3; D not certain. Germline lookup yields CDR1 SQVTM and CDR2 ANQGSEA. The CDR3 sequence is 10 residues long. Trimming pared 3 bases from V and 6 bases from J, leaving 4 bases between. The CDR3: CSVDSDTQYF. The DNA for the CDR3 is TGCAGCGTTGATAGTGATACGCAGTATTTT.

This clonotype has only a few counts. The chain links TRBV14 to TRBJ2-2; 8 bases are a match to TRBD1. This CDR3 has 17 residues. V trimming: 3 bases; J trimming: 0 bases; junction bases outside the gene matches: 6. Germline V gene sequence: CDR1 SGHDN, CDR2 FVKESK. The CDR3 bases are TGTGCCAGCAGCCAGCACAGGGGGAACGCGAACACCGGGGAGCTGTTTTTT. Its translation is CASSQHRGNANTGELFF.

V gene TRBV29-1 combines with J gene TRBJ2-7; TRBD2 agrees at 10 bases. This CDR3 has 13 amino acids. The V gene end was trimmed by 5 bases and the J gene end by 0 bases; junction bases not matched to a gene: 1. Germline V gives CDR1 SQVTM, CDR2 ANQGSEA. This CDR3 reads CSVLAGVSYEQYF. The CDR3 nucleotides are TGCAGCGTTCTAGCGGGAGTCTCCTACGAGCAGTACTTC.

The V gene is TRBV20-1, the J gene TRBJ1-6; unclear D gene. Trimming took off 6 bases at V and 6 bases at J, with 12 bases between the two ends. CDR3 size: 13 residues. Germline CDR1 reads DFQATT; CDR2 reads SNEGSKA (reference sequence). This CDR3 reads CSAASSPNSPLHF. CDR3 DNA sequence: TGCAGTGCAGCATCTTCCCCTAATTCACCCCTCCACTTT.

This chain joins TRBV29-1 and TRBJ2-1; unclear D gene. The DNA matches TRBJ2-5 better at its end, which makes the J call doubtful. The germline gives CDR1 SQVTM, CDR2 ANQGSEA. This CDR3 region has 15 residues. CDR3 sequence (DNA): TGCAGCGCTAACTCGACCCGGAGCATACAAGAGACCCAGTACTTC. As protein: CSANSTRSIQETQYF.

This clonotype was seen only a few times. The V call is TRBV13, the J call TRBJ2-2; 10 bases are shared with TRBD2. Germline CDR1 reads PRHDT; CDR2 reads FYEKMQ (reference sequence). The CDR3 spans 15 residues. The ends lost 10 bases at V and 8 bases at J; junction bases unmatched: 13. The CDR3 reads CATTLSGRVGGELFF. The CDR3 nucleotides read TGTGCCACCACCCTCAGCGGGAGGGTCGGTGGGGAGCTGTTTTTT.

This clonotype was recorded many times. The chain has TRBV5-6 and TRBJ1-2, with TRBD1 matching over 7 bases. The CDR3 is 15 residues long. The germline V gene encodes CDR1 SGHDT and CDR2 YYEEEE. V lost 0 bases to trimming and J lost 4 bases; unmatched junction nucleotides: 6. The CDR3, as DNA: TGTGCCAGCAGCTTGGGGGACAGCCTTTCCTATGGCTACACCTTC. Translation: CASSLGDSLSYGYTF.

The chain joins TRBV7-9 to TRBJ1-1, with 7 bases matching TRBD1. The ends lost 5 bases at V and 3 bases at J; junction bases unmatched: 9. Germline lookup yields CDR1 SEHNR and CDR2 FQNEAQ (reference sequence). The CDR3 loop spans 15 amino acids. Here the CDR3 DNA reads TGTGCCAGCAGCGATTTTAGGGGGCCGGACACTGAAGCTTTCTTT. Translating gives CASSDFRGPDTEAFF.

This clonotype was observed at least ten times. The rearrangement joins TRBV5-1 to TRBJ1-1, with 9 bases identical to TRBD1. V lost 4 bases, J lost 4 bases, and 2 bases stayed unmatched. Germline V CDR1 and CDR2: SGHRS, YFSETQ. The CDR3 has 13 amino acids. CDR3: CASSRQGGTEAFF. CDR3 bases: TGCGCCAGCAGCCGACAGGGGGGCACTGAAGCTTTCTTT.

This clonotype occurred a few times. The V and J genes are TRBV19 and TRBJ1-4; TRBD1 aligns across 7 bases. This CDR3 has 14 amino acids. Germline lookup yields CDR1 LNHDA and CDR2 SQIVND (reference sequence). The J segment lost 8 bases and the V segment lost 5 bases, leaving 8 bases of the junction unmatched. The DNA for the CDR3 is TGTGCCAGTAGTTCACGACAGGGAGGCGAAAAACTGTTTTTT. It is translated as CASSSRQGGEKLFF.

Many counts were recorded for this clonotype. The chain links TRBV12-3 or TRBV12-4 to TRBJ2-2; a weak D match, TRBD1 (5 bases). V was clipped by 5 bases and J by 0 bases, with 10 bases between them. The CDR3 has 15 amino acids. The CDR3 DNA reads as TGTGCCAGCAGTCCTCAGGGCTCGAACACCGGGGAGCTGTTTTTT. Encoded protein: CASSPQGSNTGELFF.

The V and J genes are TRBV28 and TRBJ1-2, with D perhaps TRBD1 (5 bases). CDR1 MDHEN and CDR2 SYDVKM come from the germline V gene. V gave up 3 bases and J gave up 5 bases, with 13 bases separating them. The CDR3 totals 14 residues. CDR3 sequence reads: CASSFPGAGYGYTF. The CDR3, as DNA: TGTGCCAGCAGTTTTCCCGGGGCAGGGTATGGCTACACCTTC.

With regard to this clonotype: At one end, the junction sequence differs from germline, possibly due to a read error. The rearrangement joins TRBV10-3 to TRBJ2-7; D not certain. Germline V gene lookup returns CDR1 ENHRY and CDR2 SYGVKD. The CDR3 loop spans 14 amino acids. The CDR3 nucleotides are TGCGCCATCAGTGGGTCCGTCACCTTCTACGAGCAGTACTTC. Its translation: CAISGSVTFYEQYF.

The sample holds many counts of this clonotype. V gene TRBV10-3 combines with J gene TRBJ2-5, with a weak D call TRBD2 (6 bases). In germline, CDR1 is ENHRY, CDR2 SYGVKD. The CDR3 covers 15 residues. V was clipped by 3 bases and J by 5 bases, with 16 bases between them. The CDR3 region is CAISDSGAPRETQYF. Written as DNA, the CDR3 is TGTGCCATCAGTGACTCGGGAGCCCCTAGGGAGACCCAGTACTTC.

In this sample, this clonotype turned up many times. Written as DNA, the CDR3 is TGTGCCAGCAGACCCACAGGGACAGATTGGGCCCAGCATTTT. This codes for CASRPTGTDWAQHF. The rearrangement joins TRBV6-2 or TRBV6-3 to TRBJ1-5; 7 nucleotides match TRBD1. CDR1 is MNHEY and CDR2 is SVGEGT in the germline V gene. The ends lost 6 bases at V and 11 bases at J; junction bases unmatched: 13. The CDR3 totals 14 residues.

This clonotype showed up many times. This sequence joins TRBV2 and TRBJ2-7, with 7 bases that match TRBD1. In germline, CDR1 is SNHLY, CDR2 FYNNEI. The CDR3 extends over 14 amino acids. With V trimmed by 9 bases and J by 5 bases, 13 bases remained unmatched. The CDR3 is CASWGTEPFDEQYF. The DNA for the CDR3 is TGTGCCAGTTGGGGGACAGAACCCTTTGACGAGCAGTACTTC.

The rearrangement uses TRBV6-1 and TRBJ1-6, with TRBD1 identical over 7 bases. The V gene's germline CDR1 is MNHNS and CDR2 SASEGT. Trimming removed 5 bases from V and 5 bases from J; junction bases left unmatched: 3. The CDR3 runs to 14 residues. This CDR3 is CASSRGTDNSPLHF. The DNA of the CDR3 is TGTGCCAGCAGTAGAGGGACAGATAATTCACCCCTCCACTTT.

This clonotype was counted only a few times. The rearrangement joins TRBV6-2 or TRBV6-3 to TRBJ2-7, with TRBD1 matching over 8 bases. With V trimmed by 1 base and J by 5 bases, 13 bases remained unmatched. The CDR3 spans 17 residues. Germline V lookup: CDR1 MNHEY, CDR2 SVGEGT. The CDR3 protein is CASSYFAQGQGIDEQYF. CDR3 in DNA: TGTGCCAGCAGTTACTTCGCTCAAGGACAGGGCATCGACGAGCAGTACTTC.

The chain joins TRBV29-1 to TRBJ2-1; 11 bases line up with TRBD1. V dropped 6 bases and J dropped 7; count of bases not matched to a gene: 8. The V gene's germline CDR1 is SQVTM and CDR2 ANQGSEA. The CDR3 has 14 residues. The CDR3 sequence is CSVPGQGAGNEQFF. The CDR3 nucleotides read TGCAGCGTCCCCGGACAGGGGGCGGGTAATGAGCAGTTCTTC.

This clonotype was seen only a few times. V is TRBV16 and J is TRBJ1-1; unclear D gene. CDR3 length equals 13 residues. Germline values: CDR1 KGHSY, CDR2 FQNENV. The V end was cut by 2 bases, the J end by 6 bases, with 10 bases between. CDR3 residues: CASSQGEAPEAFF. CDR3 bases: TGTGCCAGCAGCCAAGGGGAGGCACCTGAAGCTTTCTTT.